This is a list of T cell receptor beta chains from one sample in a study of blood T cell repertoires in COVID-19. Method: immunoSEQ multiplex PCR; TCRdb's copy keeps in-frame clones and lacks some. The sample has about 440,000 clones, around 88% seen once. Sequenced: peripheral blood. These receptors were taken from a woman aged 50 to 60 with COVID-19, enrolled during active disease. CDR3s include the opening cysteine and the closing phenylalanine or tryptophan. The D gene is left open where the match is weak. Some rows have no size entry. The others give once, few or many, or a class for an expanded clone.

V gene	J gene	D gene	clone size	CDR3 DNA	CDR3 protein
TRBV4-1	TRBJ1-2	-	-	TGCGCCAGCAAATCCCCCATTTCAGGGAGGCACTATGGCTACACCTTC	CASKSPISGRHYGYTF
TRBV20-1	TRBJ1-1	-	-	TGCAGTGCTAGTATTGGAGGGATGCCTGAAGCTTTCTTT	CSASIGGMPEAFF
TRBV5-1	TRBJ1-2	TRBD1	-	TGCGCCAGCAGCTTACGGACAGGGTTGGCGGGGACCTTC	CASSLRTGLAGTF
TRBV4-1	TRBJ1-1	TRBD1	-	TGCGCCAGCAGCCAAGTACTGGACAGGGCAACTGAAGCTTTCTTT	CASSQVLDRATEAFF
TRBV10-3	TRBJ2-3	TRBD2	-	TGTGCCATCTCCCCCGGACGGGCTAGCGGGGCTACGGGGGATACGCAGTATTTT	CAISPGRASGATGDTQYF
TRBV28	TRBJ1-1	-	-	TGTGCCAGCAGTGGGGCCTCGGACACTGAAGCTTTCTTT	CASSGASDTEAFF
TRBV3-1/TRBV3-2	TRBJ2-5	-	-	TGTGCCAGCAGCCAAACTGGCAGCGGAGGAGAGACCCAGTACTTC	CASSQTGSGGETQYF
TRBV7-8	TRBJ2-7	TRBD2	-	TGTGCCAGCAGCTTAGGCTGGGGAGGGGTCTACGAGCAGTACTTC	CASSLGWGGVYEQYF
TRBV5-1	TRBJ1-1	TRBD1	-	TGCGCCAGCAGCTTAGAACAGGGGATGAACACTGAAGCTTTCTTT	CASSLEQGMNTEAFF
TRBV7-8	TRBJ2-2	TRBD1	few	TGTGCCAGCAGACTGGACAGGGCCGGGAGCGGGGAGCTGTTTTTT	CASRLDRAGSGELFF
TRBV7-9	TRBJ1-2	-	-	TGTGCCAGCAGCCCTTTCAGGGTAATTGGGGGCTACACCTTC	CASSPFRVIGGYTF